A single sample gave rise to the 12 T cell receptor beta chains below, sequenced in a study of blood T cell repertoires in COVID-19. The table came from immunoSEQ multiplex PCR; TCRdb's copy has only in-frame clones and leaves some out. The repertoire holds over 250,000 clones, with about nine tenths as singletons. What was sequenced was PBMCs or T cells enriched from blood (not recorded which). All receptors derive from a woman aged 18-29 years who had recovered from COVID-19.

This rearrangement joins TRBV18 to TRBJ1-1, with D tentatively TRBD1 (5 bases). The germline V and J ends were trimmed by 0 bases and 4 bases, with 15 bases remaining between them. This CDR3 contains 16 residues. Germline loops: CDR1 KGHSH, CDR2 LQKENI. The DNA for the CDR3 is TGTGCCAGCTCACCACCGTCAGGGTGGGGCGCCACTGAAGCTTTCTTT. The encoded protein is CASSPPSGWGATEAFF.

The gene calls are TRBV27 and TRBJ1-1; 8 bases are a match to TRBD1. This CDR3 has 13 residues. The junction had 3 bases not matched to a gene; V was cut back by 5 bases and J by 4 bases. From germline, CDR1 is MNHEY and CDR2 SMNVEV (reference sequence). CDR3 protein: CASSTRGLTEAFF. The CDR3 DNA reads TGTGCCAGCAGTACCAGGGGGCTCACTGAAGCTTTCTTT.

The gene calls are TRBV4-1 and TRBJ1-4, with D maybe TRBD1 (6 bases). V was shortened by 4 bases and J by 0 bases, with 12 bases between the two germline ends. The CDR3 contains 16 residues. CDR1 is MGHRA, CDR2 YSYEKL, per germline. This chain's CDR3 is CASSRRDTATNEKLFF. In nucleotides, the CDR3 is TGCGCCAGCAGCCGACGGGACACTGCAACTAATGAAAAACTGTTTTTT.

This sequence joins TRBV27 and TRBJ2-7; 9 bases align to TRBD1. J gave up 5 bases and V 4 bases, and 12 bases lay outside the gene matches. Per germline, CDR1 MNHEY and CDR2 SMNVEV (reference sequence). The CDR3 is made up of 16 amino acids. The chain's CDR3 is CASSWSPGTGLNEQYF. CDR3 coding DNA: TGTGCCAGCAGTTGGTCGCCCGGGACAGGGCTCAACGAGCAGTACTTC.

In this sample, this clone turned up once. The rearrangement uses TRBV6-6 and TRBJ1-5, with 8 bases matching TRBD1. Germline V gene data show CDR1 as MNHNY and CDR2 as SVGAGI (reference sequence). V trimming: 4 bases; J trimming: 1 base; junction bases outside the gene matches: 6. The CDR3 is made up of 16 amino acids. CDR3 nucleotide sequence: TGTGCCAGCAGTTTACAGGGGGAGAGGAGCAATCAGCCCCAGCATTTT. This translates into CASSLQGERSNQPQHF.

The chain employs TRBV6-5 and TRBJ2-1; the match to TRBD2 covers 11 bases. Losses at the gene ends were 4 bases for V and 10 bases for J; bases not matched to a gene: 6. The germline V gene encodes CDR1 MNHEY and CDR2 SVGAGI. This CDR3 has 14 residues. CDR3 residues: CASSWGLAVEEQFF. CDR3 in DNA: TGTGCCAGCAGTTGGGGACTAGCGGTCGAAGAGCAGTTCTTC.

The CDR3 sequence: CASSTSSVWNEQFF. The CDR3 DNA reads as TGTGCCAGCAGTACATCTAGCGTTTGGAATGAGCAGTTCTTC. The rearrangement links TRBV7-2 to TRBJ2-1; a possible D gene is TRBD2 (6 bases). CDR3 length: 14 amino acids. V was pared by 6 bases and J by 7 bases, with 16 bases between. CDR1 and CDR2 from the germline V gene are SGHTA and FQGNSA.

The chain recombines TRBV6-5 with TRBJ2-1, with TRBD2 matching over 8 bases. This CDR3 contains 15 residues. V was pared by 2 bases and J by 2 bases, with 2 bases of the junction left unmatched. Germline CDR1 is MNHEY and CDR2 is SVGAGI. CDR3 amino acids: CASSYTGGTYNEQFF. DNA of the CDR3: TGTGCCAGCAGTTACACGGGAGGGACCTACAATGAGCAGTTCTTC.

V usage is TRBV21-1 and J usage is TRBJ1-5; TRBD1 is the table's D call, not checked against the DNA. TRBV21-1 is annotated as a pseudogene. CDR3 length: 17 residues. The CDR3 sequence: CAVCYGQGSRGNQPQHF. In DNA form, the CDR3 reads TGTGCCGTGTGTTATGGACAGGGCAGTAGGGGCAATCAGCCCCAGCATTTT.

The chain couples TRBV6-2 or TRBV6-3 to TRBJ2-3, with 7 bases aligning to TRBD2. Germline CDR1 reads MNHEY; CDR2 reads SVGEGT. CDR3 length equals 16 residues. The ends lost 2 bases at V and 1 base at J; junction bases unmatched: 6. In nucleotides, the CDR3 is TGTGCCAGCAGTTACGGTGCGGGAGTCGGCACAGATACGCAGTATTTT. Protein: CASSYGAGVGTDTQYF.

The chain couples TRBV7-8 to TRBJ2-1; tentatively, D is TRBD1 (6 bases). This CDR3 is built from 16 residues. V lost 1 base and J 3 bases, leaving 13 bases between the germline ends. Germline loops: CDR1 SGHVS, CDR2 FQNEAQ. CDR3 DNA: TGTGCCAGCAGCTTAGATCCGGGACATAACTACAATGAGCAGTTCTTC. This codes for CASSLDPGHNYNEQFF.

The chain combines TRBV5-4 with TRBJ2-1; 10 positions match TRBD2. J was trimmed by 4 bases and V by 0 bases; bases with no gene match: 1. The CDR3 runs 15 residues. Per germline, CDR1 SGHNT and CDR2 YYREEE (reference sequence). CDR3 protein: CASSLVAGGYNEQFF. For the CDR3, the DNA is TGTGCCAGCAGCTTGGTAGCGGGGGGTTACAATGAGCAGTTCTTC. Complete variable domain (other parts from reference TRBV5-4 and TRBJ2-1): ETGVTQSPTHLIKTRGQQVTLRCSSQSGHNTVSWYQQALGQGPQFIFQYYREEENGRGNFPPRFSGLQFPNYSSELNVNALELDDSALYLCASSLVAGGYNEQFFGPGTRLTVL.